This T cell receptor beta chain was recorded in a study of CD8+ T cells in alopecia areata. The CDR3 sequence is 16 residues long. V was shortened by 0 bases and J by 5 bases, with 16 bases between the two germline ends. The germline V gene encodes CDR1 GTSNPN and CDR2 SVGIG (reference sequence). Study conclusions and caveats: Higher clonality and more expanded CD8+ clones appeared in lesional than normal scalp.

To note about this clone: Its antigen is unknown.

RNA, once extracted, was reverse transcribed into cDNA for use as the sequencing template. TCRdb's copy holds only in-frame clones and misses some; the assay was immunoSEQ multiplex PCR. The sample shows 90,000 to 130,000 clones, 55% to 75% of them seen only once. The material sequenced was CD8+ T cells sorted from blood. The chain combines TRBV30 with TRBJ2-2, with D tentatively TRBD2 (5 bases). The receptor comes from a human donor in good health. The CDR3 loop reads CAWSVNYWGVTGELFF. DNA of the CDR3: TGTGCCTGGAGTGTTAATTATTGGGGAGTTACCGGGGAGCTGTTTTTT.